This T cell receptor (beta chain) was found in a study of T cell repertoires in cytomegalovirus infection. TCRdb used MiXCR to reprocess the reads, holding one entry per CDR3 protein. The sample shows 750,000 to 900,000 distinct CDR3 sequences, approximately 32% of them seen only once. With respect to this clonotype: As yet, its antigen is unknown.

The CDR3 sequence is 13 residues long. V was clipped by 2 bases and J by 9 bases, with 11 bases between them. Germline V gene lookup returns CDR1 MNHEY and CDR2 SVGEGT. This chain links TRBV6-2 or TRBV6-3 with TRBJ2-4; D ambiguous. Specimen: cultured CD8+ T cells from PBMCs, collected from culture after CMV antigen stimulation. This clonotype was sampled from a human donor in good health (CMV status not recorded). Some clones in this sample may be carry-over from other donors' samples. CDR3 coding DNA: TGTGCCAGCAGTTACGAACCCAGGCCCATTCAGTACTTC. Residues: CASSYEPRPIQYF.